A selection of T cell receptor beta chains follows, all from one sample in a study of glioma-infiltrating T cells. TCRdb reanalysed the multiplex PCR reads using MiXCR and keeps one entry per CDR3 protein. The sample includes more than 85,000 distinct CDR3 sequences, around 25% seen only once; the top ten take 35%. Sequencing input: glioma tissue, nonneoplastic brain tissue, or PBMCs (not recorded which). These receptors were obtained from a human donor with low-grade glioma or glioblastoma, undergoing nonglioma brain surgery, or in good health (not recorded which). Both conserved end residues are part of each CDR3. D genes are given only for firm matches. Expanded clones are given a class, and other clones once, few, many or no size at all.

d_call: NA
v_call: TRBV11-2
j_call: TRBJ2-3
clone_size: NA
cdr3_nt: TGTGCCAGCAGCCTCCTGACAGGAGGGGATACGCAGTATTTT
cdr3_aa: CASSLLTGGDTQYF

d_call: NA
v_call: TRBV28
j_call: TRBJ2-7
clone_size: many
cdr3_nt: TGTGCCAGCAGTTTCAGCGGACTCCCGGGCGAGCAGTACTTC
cdr3_aa: CASSFSGLPGEQYF

d_call: TRBD2
v_call: TRBV7-2
j_call: TRBJ2-3
clone_size: many
cdr3_nt: TGTGCCAGCAGCTATCCAGCGGGAGATCCAGATACGCAGTATTTT
cdr3_aa: CASSYPAGDPDTQYF

d_call: TRBD2
v_call: TRBV25-1
j_call: TRBJ2-7
clone_size: many
cdr3_nt: TGTGCCAGCAGCTCCTTCCAGCGGGAGAACTACGAGCAGTACTTC
cdr3_aa: CASSSFQRENYEQYF

d_call: NA
v_call: TRBV28
j_call: TRBJ2-1
clone_size: many
cdr3_nt: TGTGCCAGCTGTACTCCTTACTCCTACAATGAGCAGTTCTTC
cdr3_aa: CASCTPYSYNEQFF

d_call: TRBD1
v_call: TRBV27
j_call: TRBJ2-7
clone_size: many
cdr3_nt: TGTGCCAGCAGTTTACTGGGACAGATTGGCGAGCAGTACTTC
cdr3_aa: CASSLLGQIGEQYF

d_call: NA
v_call: TRBV14
j_call: TRBJ2-7
clone_size: NA
cdr3_nt: TGTGCCAGCAGCCAAGTCATAAGGGTGAGGGACGAGCAGTACTTC
cdr3_aa: CASSQVIRVRDEQYF

d_call: NA
v_call: TRBV12-3/TRBV12-4
j_call: TRBJ2-7
clone_size: NA
cdr3_nt: TGTGCCAGCAGCAGGGGTACCTACGAGCAGTACTTC
cdr3_aa: CASSRGTYEQYF

d_call: TRBD2
v_call: TRBV27
j_call: TRBJ2-7
clone_size: NA
cdr3_nt: TGTGCCAGCAGTTCCATGACTAGCGGGAGCGGAGAGCAGTACTTC
cdr3_aa: CASSSMTSGSGEQYF

d_call: NA
v_call: TRBV4-1
j_call: TRBJ1-4
clone_size: NA
cdr3_nt: TGCGCCAGCAGCCAGGAACCACGTACAACTAATGAAAAACTGTTTTTT
cdr3_aa: CASSQEPRTTNEKLFF

d_call: TRBD2
v_call: TRBV6-2/TRBV6-3
j_call: TRBJ2-7
clone_size: many
cdr3_nt: TGTGCCAGTTCACTAGCGGGAGTTGATTACTACGAGCAGTACTTC
cdr3_aa: CASSLAGVDYYEQYF

d_call: NA
v_call: TRBV3-1
j_call: TRBJ2-1
clone_size: many
cdr3_nt: TGTGCCAGCAGCCTGAGGGAGTCCTACAATGAGCAGTTCTTC
cdr3_aa: CASSLRESYNEQFF

d_call: NA
v_call: TRBV7-6
j_call: TRBJ2-3
clone_size: many
cdr3_nt: TGTGCCAGCAGCTATGGACCTCCGCAGTATTTT
cdr3_aa: CASSYGPPQYF

d_call: NA
v_call: TRBV19
j_call: TRBJ1-5
clone_size: NA
cdr3_nt: TGTGCCAGTAGTATGGGACCAAGCCGGAATCAGCCCCGGCATTTT
cdr3_aa: CASSMGPSRNQPRHF

d_call: NA
v_call: TRBV30
j_call: TRBJ2-7
clone_size: many
cdr3_nt: TGTGCCTGGAATCCCCCTCGAGGACTCTTCTACGAGCAGTACTTC
cdr3_aa: CAWNPPRGLFYEQYF

d_call: TRBD2
v_call: TRBV20-1
j_call: TRBJ2-1
clone_size: many
cdr3_nt: TGCAGTGCTAGGGCCCTCTCGGGGGGGATAGATGAGCAGTTCTTC
cdr3_aa: CSARALSGGIDEQFF

d_call: TRBD1
v_call: TRBV20-1
j_call: TRBJ1-5
clone_size: many
cdr3_nt: TGCAGTGCTAGCCATGCAATTCAGGGGGCGCGTTTCGTAGCAAATCAGCCCCAGCATTTT
cdr3_aa: CSASHAIQGARFVANQPQHF

d_call: NA
v_call: TRBV20-1
j_call: TRBJ1-2
clone_size: many
cdr3_nt: TGCAGTGCTATACAGGGTTTCGACTATGGCTACACCTTC
cdr3_aa: CSAIQGFDYGYTF